Sequencing of this TCR beta chain was carried out in a study of T-cell memory formation after mild COVID-19. This CDR3 comprises 17 residues. Per the germline V gene, CDR1 is SGHVS and CDR2 is FNYEAQ. V shed 5 bases and J 6 bases; nucleotides not matched to a gene: 11. One entry per CDR3 protein, called by TCRdb with MiXCR from the 5' RACE reads. In the table there are just over 300,000 distinct CDR3 sequences, approximately 19% of which are singletons. The chain employs TRBV7-6 and TRBJ2-3, with 13 bases identical to TRBD2. The clonotype comes from a man younger than 35 who had mild COVID-19 (a few samples of this study predate the infection). Cell type and time point are not known. Source material: PBMCs or a T cell subset sorted from them (not recorded which). The CDR3 DNA reads TGTGCCAGCAGCCGGGGACTAGCGGGAACCCGGAAGGATACGCAGTATTTT. Translation gives CASSRGLAGTRKDTQYF. The whole variable domain, remainder taken from reference TRBV7-6 and TRBJ2-3, is GAGVSQSPRYKVTKRGQDVALRCDPISGHVSLYWYRQALGQGPEFLTYFNYEAQQDKSGLPNDRFSAERPEGSISTLTIQRTEQRDSAMYRCASSRGLAGTRKDTQYFGPGTRLTVL.